Sequencing of this T cell receptor beta chain was carried out in a study of response to subunit inactivated influenza vaccine. One entry per CDR3 protein, called by TCRdb with MiXCR from the RT-PCR reads. Of about 500,000 distinct CDR3 sequences detected, 6.5% to 8% appear once; the ten largest clones hold roughly 13%. This clonotype was counted many times. The antigen is undetermined. Trimming removed 5 bases from V and 0 bases from J; junction bases left unmatched: 4. This CDR3 comprises 16 residues. The V gene's germline CDR1 is MNHNS and CDR2 SASEGT. Whole-study results and caveats: The authors suggested that every seasonal influenza vaccination recruits few new T cells.

The J gene is TRBJ2-1, the V gene TRBV6-1, with TRBD1 matching over 10 bases. This material consisted of PBMCs from blood, taken less than 30 months after vaccination. The receptor was isolated from a man between 50 and 69 years old who received an inactivated influenza vaccine. DNA for the CDR3: TGTGCCAGCAGTAGGGGACAGGGGAGCTCCTACAATGAGCAGTTCTTC. Translation: CASSRGQGSSYNEQFF.